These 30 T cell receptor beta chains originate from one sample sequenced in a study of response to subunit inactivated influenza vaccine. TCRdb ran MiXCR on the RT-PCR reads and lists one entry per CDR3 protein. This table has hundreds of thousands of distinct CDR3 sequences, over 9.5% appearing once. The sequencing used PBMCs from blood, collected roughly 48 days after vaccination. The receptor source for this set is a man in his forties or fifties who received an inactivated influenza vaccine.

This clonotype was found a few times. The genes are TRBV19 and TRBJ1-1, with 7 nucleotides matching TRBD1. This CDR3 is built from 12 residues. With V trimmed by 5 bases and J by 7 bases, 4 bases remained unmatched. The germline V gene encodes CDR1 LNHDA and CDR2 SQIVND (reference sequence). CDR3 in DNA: TGTGCCAGTAGTCTCGACAGGGTTGAAGCTTTCTTT. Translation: CASSLDRVEAFF.

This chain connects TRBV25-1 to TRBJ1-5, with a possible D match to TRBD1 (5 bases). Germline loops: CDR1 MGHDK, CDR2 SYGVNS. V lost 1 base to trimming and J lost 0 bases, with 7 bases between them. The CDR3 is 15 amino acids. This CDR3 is CASSEWGDSNQPQHF. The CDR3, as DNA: TGTGCCAGCAGTGAATGGGGGGATAGCAATCAGCCCCAGCATTTT.

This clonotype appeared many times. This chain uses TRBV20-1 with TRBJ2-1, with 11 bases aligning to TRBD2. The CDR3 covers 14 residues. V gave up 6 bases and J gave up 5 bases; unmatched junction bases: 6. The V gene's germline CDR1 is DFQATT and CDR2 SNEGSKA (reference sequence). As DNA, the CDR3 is TGCAGTGCCTTAGCGGGAGGGCCGGACAATGAGCAGTTCTTC. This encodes CSALAGGPDNEQFF.

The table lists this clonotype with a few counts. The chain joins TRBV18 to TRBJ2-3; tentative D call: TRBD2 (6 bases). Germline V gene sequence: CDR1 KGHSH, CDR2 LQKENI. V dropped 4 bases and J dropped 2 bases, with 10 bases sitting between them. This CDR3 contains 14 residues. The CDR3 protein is CASSLGLVTDTQYF. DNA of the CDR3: TGTGCCAGCTCACTGGGACTTGTCACAGATACGCAGTATTTT.

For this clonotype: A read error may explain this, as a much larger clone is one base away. The CDR3 loop reads CASSPPHTF. The CDR3 nucleotides read TGTGCCAGCAGCCCCCCCCACACCTTC. The chain employs TRBV11-2 and TRBJ1-2; D remains ambiguous. This CDR3 comprises 9 residues. CDR1 and CDR2 (germline): SGHAT, FQNNGV. Between the trimmed V and J ends, which lost 5 bases and 12 bases, there was a span of 7 bases.

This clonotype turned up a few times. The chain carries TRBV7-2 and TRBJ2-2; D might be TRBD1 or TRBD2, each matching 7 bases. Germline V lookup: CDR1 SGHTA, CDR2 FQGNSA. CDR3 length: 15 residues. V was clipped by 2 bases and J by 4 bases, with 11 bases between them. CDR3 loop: CASSLSRGGTGELFF. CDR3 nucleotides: TGTGCCAGCAGCTTATCCAGGGGGGGCACCGGGGAGCTGTTTTTT.

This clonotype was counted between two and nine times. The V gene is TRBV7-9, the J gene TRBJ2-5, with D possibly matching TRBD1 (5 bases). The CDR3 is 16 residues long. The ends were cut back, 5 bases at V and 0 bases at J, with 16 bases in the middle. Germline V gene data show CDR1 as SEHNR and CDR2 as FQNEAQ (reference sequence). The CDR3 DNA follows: TGTGCCAGCAGCCTATCGGCGACAGTGTACCAAGAGACCCAGTACTTC. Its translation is CASSLSATVYQETQYF.

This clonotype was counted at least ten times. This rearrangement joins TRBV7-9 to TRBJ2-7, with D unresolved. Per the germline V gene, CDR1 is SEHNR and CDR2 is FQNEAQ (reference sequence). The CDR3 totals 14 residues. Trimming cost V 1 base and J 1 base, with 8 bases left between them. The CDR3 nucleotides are TGTGCCAGCAGCTTAGTGGGTAAATCCTACGAGCAGTACTTC. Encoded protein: CASSLVGKSYEQYF.

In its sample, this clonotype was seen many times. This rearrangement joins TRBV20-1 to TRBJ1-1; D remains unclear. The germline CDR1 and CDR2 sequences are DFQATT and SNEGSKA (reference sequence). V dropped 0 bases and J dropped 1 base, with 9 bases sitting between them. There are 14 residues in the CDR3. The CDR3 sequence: CSARDTRGNTEAFF. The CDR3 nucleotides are TGCAGTGCTAGAGATACCCGGGGGAACACTGAAGCTTTCTTT.

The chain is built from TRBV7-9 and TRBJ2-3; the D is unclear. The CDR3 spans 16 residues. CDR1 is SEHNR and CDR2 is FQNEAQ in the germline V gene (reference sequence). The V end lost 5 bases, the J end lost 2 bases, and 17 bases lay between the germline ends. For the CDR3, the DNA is TGTGCCAGCAGCCGAACCGCCATAGGATACACAGATACGCAGTATTTT. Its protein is CASSRTAIGYTDTQYF.

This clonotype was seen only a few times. The CDR3 bases are TGCAGTGCTAGTGGGGCCGAAAAACTGTTTTTT. It specifies CSASGAEKLFF. This chain connects TRBV20-1 to TRBJ1-4; possibly TRBD1 for D (5 bases). The V gene's germline CDR1 is DFQATT and CDR2 SNEGSKA (reference sequence). The CDR3 runs 11 residues. V lost 3 bases to trimming and J lost 8 bases, with 7 bases between them.

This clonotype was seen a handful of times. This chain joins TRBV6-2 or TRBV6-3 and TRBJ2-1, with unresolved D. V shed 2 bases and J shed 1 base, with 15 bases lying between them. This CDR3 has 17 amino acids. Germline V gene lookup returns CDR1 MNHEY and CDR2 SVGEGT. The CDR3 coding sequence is TGTGCCAGCAGTTACCTTATTAACAGACCTTCCTACAATGAGCAGTTCTTC. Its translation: CASSYLINRPSYNEQFF.

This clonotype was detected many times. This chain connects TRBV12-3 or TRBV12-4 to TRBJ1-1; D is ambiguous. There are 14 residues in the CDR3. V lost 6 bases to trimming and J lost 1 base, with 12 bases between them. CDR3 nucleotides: TGTGCCAGCAGCCCCGGGCCGCGGAACACTGAAGCTTTCTTT. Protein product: CASSPGPRNTEAFF.

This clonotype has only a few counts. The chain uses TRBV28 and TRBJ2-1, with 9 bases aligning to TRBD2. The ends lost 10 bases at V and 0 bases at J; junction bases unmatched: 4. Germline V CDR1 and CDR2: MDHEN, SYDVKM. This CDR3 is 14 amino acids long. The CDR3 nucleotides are TGTGCCATCGTTAGCGGGAGCTCCTACAATGAGCAGTTCTTC. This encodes CAIVSGSSYNEQFF.

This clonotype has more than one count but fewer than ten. DNA for the CDR3: TGTGCCAGCAGTTTAACTCAGGGGGCCTATTCACCCCTCCACTTT. Translating gives CASSLTQGAYSPLHF. V gene TRBV27 combines with J gene TRBJ1-6; the match to TRBD1 covers 8 bases. CDR1 and CDR2 (germline): MNHEY, SMNVEV (reference sequence). The CDR3 runs 15 residues. The trim removed 2 bases at V and 8 bases at J, leaving 5 bases unmatched.

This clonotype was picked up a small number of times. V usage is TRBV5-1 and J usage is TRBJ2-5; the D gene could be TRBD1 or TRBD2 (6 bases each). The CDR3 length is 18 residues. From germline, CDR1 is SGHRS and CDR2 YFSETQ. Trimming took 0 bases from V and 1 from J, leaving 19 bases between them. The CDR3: CASSLAGGQRTLQETQYF. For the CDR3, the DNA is TGCGCCAGCAGCTTGGCCGGGGGCCAGCGGACTCTCCAAGAGACCCAGTACTTC.

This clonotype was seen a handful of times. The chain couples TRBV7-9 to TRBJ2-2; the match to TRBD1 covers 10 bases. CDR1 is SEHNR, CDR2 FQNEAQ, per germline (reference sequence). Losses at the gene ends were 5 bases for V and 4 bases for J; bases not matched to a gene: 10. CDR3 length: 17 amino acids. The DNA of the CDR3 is TGTGCCAGCAGCCCCGACGGGACAGGGGTTAGCACCGGGGAGCTGTTTTTT. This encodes CASSPDGTGVSTGELFF.

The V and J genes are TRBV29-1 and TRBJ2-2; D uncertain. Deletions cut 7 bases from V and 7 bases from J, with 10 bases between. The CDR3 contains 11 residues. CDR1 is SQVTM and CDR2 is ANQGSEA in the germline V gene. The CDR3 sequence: CSGREYGELFF. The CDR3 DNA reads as TGCAGCGGGCGAGAATACGGGGAGCTGTTTTTT.

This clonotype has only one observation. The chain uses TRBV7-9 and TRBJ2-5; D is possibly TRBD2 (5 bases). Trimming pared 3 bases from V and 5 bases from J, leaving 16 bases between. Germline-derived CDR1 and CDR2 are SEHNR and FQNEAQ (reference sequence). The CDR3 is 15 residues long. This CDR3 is CASSFSEFRGETQYF. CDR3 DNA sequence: TGTGCCAGCAGCTTTAGCGAGTTTCGAGGGGAGACCCAGTACTTC.

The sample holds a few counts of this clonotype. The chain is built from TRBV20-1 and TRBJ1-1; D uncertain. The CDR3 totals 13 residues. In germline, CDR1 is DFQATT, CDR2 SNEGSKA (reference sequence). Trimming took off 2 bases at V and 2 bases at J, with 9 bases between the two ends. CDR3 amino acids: CSARRPGNTEAFF. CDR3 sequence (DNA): TGCAGTGCTAGACGTCCCGGCAACACTGAAGCTTTCTTT.

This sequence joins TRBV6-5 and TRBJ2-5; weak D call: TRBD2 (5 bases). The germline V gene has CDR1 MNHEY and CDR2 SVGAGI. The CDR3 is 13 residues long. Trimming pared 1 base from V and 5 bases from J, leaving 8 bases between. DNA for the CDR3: TGTGCCAGCAGTTACTTACGAGGGGAGACCCAGTACTTC. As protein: CASSYLRGETQYF.

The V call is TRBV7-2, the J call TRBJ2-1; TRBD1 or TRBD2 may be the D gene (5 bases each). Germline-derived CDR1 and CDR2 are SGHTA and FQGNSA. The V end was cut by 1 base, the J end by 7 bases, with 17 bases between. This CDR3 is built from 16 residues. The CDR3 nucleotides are TGTGCCAGCAGCTTAGTCTTTGGGGGAACATTTAATGAGCAGTTCTTC. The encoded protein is CASSLVFGGTFNEQFF.

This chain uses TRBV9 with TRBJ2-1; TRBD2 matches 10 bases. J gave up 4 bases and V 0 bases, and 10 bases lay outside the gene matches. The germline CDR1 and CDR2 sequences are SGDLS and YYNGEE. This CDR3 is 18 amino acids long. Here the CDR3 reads CASSVGSSGGGRYNEQFF. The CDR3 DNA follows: TGTGCCAGCAGCGTAGGTTCCAGCGGGGGGGGGAGGTACAATGAGCAGTTCTTC.

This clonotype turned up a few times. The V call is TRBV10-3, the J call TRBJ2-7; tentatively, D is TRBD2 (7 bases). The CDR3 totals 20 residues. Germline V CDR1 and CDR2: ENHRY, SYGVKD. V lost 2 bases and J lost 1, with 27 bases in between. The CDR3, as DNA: TGTGCCATCAGTGAGATGGGCGGGGGCCTGGGCGCAGGAGATTCCTACGAGCAGTACTTC. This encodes CAISEMGGGLGAGDSYEQYF.

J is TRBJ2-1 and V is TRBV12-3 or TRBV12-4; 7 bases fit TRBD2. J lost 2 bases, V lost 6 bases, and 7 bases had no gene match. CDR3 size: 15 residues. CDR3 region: CASSPTSATYNEQFF. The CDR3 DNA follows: TGTGCCAGCAGCCCCACTAGCGCCACCTACAATGAGCAGTTCTTC.

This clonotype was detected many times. The CDR3 nucleotides read TGTGCCAGCAGCAGGGGAAACACCATATATTTT. Translated, it gives CASSRGNTIYF. The rearrangement links TRBV12-3 or TRBV12-4 to TRBJ1-3; D is uncertain. The ends were cut back, 6 bases at V and 4 bases at J, with 4 bases in the middle. The CDR3 totals 11 residues.

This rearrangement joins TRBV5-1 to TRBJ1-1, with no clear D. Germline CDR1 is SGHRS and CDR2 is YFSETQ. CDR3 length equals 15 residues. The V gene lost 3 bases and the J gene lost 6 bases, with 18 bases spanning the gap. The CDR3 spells CASSSTMESGPEAFF. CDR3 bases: TGCGCCAGCAGCTCTACGATGGAGTCCGGGCCTGAAGCTTTCTTT.

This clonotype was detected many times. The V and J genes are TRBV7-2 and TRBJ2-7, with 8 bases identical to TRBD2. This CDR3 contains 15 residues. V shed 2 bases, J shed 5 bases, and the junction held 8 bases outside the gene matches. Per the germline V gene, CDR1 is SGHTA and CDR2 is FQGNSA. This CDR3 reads CASSLYGRAGNEQYF. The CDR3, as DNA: TGTGCCAGCAGCTTATACGGGAGGGCCGGTAACGAGCAGTACTTC. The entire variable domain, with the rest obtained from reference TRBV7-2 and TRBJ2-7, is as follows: GAGVSQSPSNKVTEKGKDVELRCDPISGHTALYWYRQSLGQGLEFLIYFQGNSAPDKSGLPSDRFSAERTGGSVSTLTIQRTQQEDSAVYLCASSLYGRAGNEQYFGPGTRLTVT.

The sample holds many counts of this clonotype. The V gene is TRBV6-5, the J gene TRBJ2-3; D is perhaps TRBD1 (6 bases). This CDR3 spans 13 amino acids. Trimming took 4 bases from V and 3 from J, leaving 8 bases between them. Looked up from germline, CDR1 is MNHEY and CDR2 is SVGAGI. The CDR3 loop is CASSSDRTDTQYF. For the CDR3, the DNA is TGTGCCAGCAGTTCTGACAGGACAGATACGCAGTATTTT.

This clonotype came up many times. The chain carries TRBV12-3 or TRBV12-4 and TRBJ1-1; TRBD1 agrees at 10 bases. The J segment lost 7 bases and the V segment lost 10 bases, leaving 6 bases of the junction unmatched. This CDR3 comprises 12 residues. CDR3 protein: CATDRGQGEAFF. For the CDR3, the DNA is TGTGCCACCGACAGGGGGCAAGGTGAAGCTTTCTTT.